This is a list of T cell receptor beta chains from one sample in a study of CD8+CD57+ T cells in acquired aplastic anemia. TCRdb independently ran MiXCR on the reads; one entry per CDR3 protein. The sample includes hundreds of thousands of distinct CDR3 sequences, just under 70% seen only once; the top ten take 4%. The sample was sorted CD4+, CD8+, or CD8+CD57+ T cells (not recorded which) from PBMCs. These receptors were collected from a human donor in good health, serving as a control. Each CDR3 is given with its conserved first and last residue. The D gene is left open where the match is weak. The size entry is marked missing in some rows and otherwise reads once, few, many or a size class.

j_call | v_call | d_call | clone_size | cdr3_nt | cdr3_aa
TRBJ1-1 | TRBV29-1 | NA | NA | TGCAGCGTCCTAGAGGGTTACACTGAAGCTTTCTTT | CSVLEGYTEAFF
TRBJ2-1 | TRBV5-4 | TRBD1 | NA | TGTGCCAGCAGCCAAGGGGGCATGGGCCTCTACAATGAGCAGTTCTTC | CASSQGGMGLYNEQFF
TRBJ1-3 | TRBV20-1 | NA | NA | TGCAGTGCTAGGCGAAAGGGCAACACCGCCATATATTTT | CSARRKGNTAIYF
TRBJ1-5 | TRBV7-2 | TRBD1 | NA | TGTGCCAGCGCGACAGGGGGGGGCAAGCAGCCCCAGCATTTT | CASATGGGKQPQHF
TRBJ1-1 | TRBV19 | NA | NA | TGTGCCAGTAGTGCCGATAGGGGTGGGACTGAAGCTTTCTTT | CASSADRGGTEAFF
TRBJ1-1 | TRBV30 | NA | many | TGTGCCGGGGGTCGGGAGAGGGGCACTGAAGCTTTCTTT | CAGGRERGTEAFF
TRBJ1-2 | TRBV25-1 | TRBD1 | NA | TGTGCCAGCAGTGACCGTTTTACAGGGGTTCTTAACTATGGCTACACCTTC | CASSDRFTGVLNYGYTF
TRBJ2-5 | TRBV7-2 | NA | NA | TGTGCCAGCAGCCTATCGTACAGAAACTCACGAAACACCCAGTACTTC | CASSLSYRNSRNTQYF
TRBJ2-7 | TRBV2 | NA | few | TGTGCCAGCACGGCCATAAGCTACGGGCAGTACTTC | CASTAISYGQYF
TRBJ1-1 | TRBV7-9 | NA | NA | TGTGCCAGCAGCCCCAGGAACGACGAGCAGACCGAAGCTTTCTTT | CASSPRNDEQTEAFF
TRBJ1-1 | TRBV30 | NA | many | TGTGCCTGGAGAGTGAACACTGAAGCTTTCTTT | CAWRVNTEAFF
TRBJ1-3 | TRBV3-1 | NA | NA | TGTGCCAGCAGCCAGTCCCCCCCCCGTGCCTCTGGAAACACCATATATTTT | CASSQSPPRASGNTIYF
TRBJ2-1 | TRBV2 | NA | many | TGTGCCAGCAGTGAAGCGCGGGCAGCTCACAATGAGCAGTTCTTC | CASSEARAAHNEQFF
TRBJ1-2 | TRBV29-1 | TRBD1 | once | TGCAGCGGTGGAGGGGGCAACTATGGCTACACCTTC | CSGGGGNYGYTF
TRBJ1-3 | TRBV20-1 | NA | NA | TGCAGTGCTAGAGAGCGGGGTTACGGCACATCTGGAAACACCATATATTTT | CSARERGYGTSGNTIYF
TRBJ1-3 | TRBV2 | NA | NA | TGTGCCAGCAGCGTGCTGGCAGCGAGAACTGAAGTATACTTT | CASSVLAARTEVYF
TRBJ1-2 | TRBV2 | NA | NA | TGTGCCAGCAGCCCCTACTCGGGTGCGACCTATGGCTTGTCCTTC | CASSPYSGATYGLSF
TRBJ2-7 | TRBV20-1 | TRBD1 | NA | TGCAGTGCTAGAGATCCTGGACAGGTCTACGAGCAGTACTTC | CSARDPGQVYEQYF
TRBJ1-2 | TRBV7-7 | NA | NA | TGTGCCAGCAGCTGTATCCGGCTCTGGAAACACCACACATTC | CASSCIRLWKHHTF
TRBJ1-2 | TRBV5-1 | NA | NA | TGCGCCAGCAGCTTCCGGATCGGGCAGTCCACCTTC | CASSFRIGQSTF
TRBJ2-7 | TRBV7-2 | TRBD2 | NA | TGTGCCAGCAGCCCGGGGTGCGGGAGCTGGAATGAGCAGTACTTC | CASSPGCGSWNEQYF
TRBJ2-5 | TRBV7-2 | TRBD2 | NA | TGTGCCAGCAGCTTACACGCGGGGGTGGATACGCAGTTT | CASSLHAGVDTQF
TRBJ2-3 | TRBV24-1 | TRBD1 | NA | TGTGCCACCAGTGATTCTGGACAGGGGGTCTTTGAGCAGTATTTT | CATSDSGQGVFEQYF
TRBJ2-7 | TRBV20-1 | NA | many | TGCAGTGCTAGAACACCGGGCTCAAACTCCTACGAGCAGTACTTC | CSARTPGSNSYEQYF
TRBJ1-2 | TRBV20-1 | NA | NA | TGCAGTGCTAGAGCTCTGGGGGCTGGTGGCTACACCTTC | CSARALGAGGYTF
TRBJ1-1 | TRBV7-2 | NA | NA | TGCGCCAGCAGCCCCGCGGGACCGGCGAACACTGAACATTTCTTT | CASSPAGPANTEHFF
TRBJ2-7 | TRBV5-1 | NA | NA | TGTGCCAGCAGCTCCAACGGGGGCAACAACGAGCAGTACTTC | CASSSNGGNNEQYF
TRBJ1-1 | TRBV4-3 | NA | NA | TGCGCCAGCAGTAAGGGTGGTGAAGCTTTCTTT | CASSKGGEAFF
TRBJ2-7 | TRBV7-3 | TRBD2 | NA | TGTGCCAGCAGCGCGGCGGGACGGGGGGAGGAGCAGTACTTC | CASSAAGRGEEQYF
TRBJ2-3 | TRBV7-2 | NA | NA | TGTGCCAGCAGCCTGCGGGGTAGCATCACCGGAGAGACGCAGTATTTT | CASSLRGSITGETQYF
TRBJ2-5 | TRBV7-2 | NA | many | TGTGCCAGCAGCTTCACAGGGATAGGAGAGACCCAGTACTTC | CASSFTGIGETQYF
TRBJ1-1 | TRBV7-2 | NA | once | NA | CASSSQGATEAFFF
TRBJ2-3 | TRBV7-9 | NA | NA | TGTGCCAGCAGCTTAGCGCACGTAACAGATACGCAGTATTTT | CASSLAHVTDTQYF
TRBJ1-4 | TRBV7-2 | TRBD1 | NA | TGTGCCAGCAGCTTAGTGGTAATCCCCGGGACAGGAAACTTTTTT | CASSLVVIPGTGNFF
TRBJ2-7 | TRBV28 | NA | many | TGTGCCAGCATTGCCGGTGGCTACGAGCAGTACTTC | CASIAGGYEQYF
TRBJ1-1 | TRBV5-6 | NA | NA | TGTGCCAGCAGCCCATACACAGTGAACACTGAAGCTTTCTTT | CASSPYTVNTEAFF
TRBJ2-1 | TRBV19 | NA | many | TGTGCCAGTAGTATGGTGGGAGCGGGCTTTACCTACAATGAGCAGTTCTTC | CASSMVGAGFTYNEQFF
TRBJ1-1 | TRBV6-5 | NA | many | TGTGCCAGCTTACCACAGCGGGGGAACACTGAAGCTTTCTTT | CASLPQRGNTEAFF
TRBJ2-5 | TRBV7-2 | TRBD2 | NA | TGTGCCAGCAGGACTGAACTAGCGGGGTCAAAGACGCAGTTC | CASRTELAGSKTQF
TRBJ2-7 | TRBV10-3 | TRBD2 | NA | TGTGCCACCGACTTCAGGCTAGCGGGGATCTCCTACGAGCAGTACTTC | CATDFRLAGISYEQYF
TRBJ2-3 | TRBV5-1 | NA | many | TGCGCCAGCGGCGCTGGGGTGGCGGGGAGCACAGATACGCAGTATTTT | CASGAGVAGSTDTQYF
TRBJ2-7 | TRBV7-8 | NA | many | TGTGCCAGCAGCTTTCGGGATCGAGTGAGACGGGGAGACTCCTACGAGCAGTACTTC | CASSFRDRVRRGDSYEQYF
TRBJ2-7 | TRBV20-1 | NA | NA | TGCAGTGTTAGAGGGACCACGGTCGTCAACCGAGACGAGCGGTACTTC | CSVRGTTVVNRDERYF
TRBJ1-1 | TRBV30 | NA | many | TGTGCCTGGAGGGTGACGGATGACACTGAAGCTTTCTTT | CAWRVTDDTEAFF
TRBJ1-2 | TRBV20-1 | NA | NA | TGCAGTGCGCACCAGGGTGATGCCTGCAATGGCTACACCTTC | CSAHQGDACNGYTF
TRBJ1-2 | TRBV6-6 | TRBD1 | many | TGTGCCGGCAAGCCGGGACAGGGGGCTGGCTACACCTTC | CAGKPGQGAGYTF
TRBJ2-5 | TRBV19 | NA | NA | TGTGCCAGTCGCAGGCCCGGCGGGACCCAGTACTTC | CASRRPGGTQYF
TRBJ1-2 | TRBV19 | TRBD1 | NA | TGTGCCAGTAGTAAGGGGGACAGTACTAACTATGGCTACACCTTC | CASSKGDSTNYGYTF
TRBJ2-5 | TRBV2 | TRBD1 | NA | TGTGCCAGCGGCTTACAGGGGAACCCCGGGGAGCTGTTTTTTTTC | CASGLQGNPGELFFF
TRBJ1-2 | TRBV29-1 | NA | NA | TGCAGCGTTGAGGTTCCCCGGCAGGGACTTAACTATGGCTACACCTTC | CSVEVPRQGLNYGYTF
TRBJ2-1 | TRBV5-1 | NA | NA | TGCGCCAGCAGCTTGGCAGGGAAGGAAAATGAGCAGTTCTTC | CASSLAGKENEQFF
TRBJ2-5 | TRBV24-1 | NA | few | TGCGCCACCAGTGATTATATGACGGGCAGTCGGGAGACCCAGCACTTC | CATSDYMTGSRETQHF
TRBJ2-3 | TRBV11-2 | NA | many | TGTGCCAGCAGCTTAGGTGGGGGGACCACAGATACGCAGTATTTT | CASSLGGGTTDTQYF
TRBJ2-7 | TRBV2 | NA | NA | TGTGCCAGCAGTGAAAGTTCTAGCTCATACGAGCAGTACTTC | CASSESSSSYEQYF
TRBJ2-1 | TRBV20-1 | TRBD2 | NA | TGCAGTGCTGCCGGGACTAGCGGGTACAATGAGCAGTTCTTC | CSAAGTSGYNEQFF